The next 17 T cell receptor beta chains were all read from a single sample in a study of cytomegalovirus exposure and HLA in healthy donors. 13 Jbeta primers and 60 Vbeta primers were used for the PCR. Libraries were prepared by immunoSEQ multiplex PCR; TCRdb keeps only in-frame clonotypes and omits some of them. The sample carries 130,000 or so clones, 85% to 90% recorded once. The sequenced material came from PBMCs. The receptors stem from a woman aged 25 to 39 in good health and CMV-seronegative.

The chain employs TRBV5-4 and TRBJ2-1, with no clear D. Per germline, CDR1 SGHNT and CDR2 YYREEE (reference sequence). Trimming took 2 bases from V and 3 from J, leaving 9 bases between them. This CDR3 has 14 residues. The CDR3 DNA sequence: TGTGCCAGCAGCTTTCAGCGTGTCTACAATGAGCAGTTCTTC. This codes for CASSFQRVYNEQFF.

The genes are TRBV7-2 and TRBJ1-1; the D gene is possibly TRBD1 (5 bases). Trimming cost V 5 bases and J 6 bases, with 16 bases left between them. From germline, CDR1 is SGHTA and CDR2 FQGNSA. The CDR3 extends over 14 amino acids. The CDR3 loop reads CASSRIGVGAEAFF. CDR3 in DNA: TGTGCCAGCAGCCGTATAGGGGTGGGTGCTGAAGCTTTCTTT.

This rearrangement joins TRBV14 to TRBJ1-6, with a possible D match to TRBD1 (6 bases). V lost 3 bases to trimming and J lost 8 bases, with 17 bases between them. The CDR3 is made up of 16 amino acids. Germline assignment: CDR1 SGHDN and CDR2 FVKESK. The CDR3 protein is CASSHLVRGPDSPLHF. In nucleotides, the CDR3 is TGTGCCAGCAGCCATCTAGTCAGGGGTCCTGATTCACCCCTCCACTTT.

This clone has only a few counts. The genes are TRBV10-3 and TRBJ2-1; D is uncertain. Germline lookup yields CDR1 ENHRY and CDR2 SYGVKD. The CDR3 is 14 residues long. The V end lost 10 bases, the J end lost 1 base, and 14 bases lay between the germline ends. The CDR3 spells CATTSDLSYNEQFF. The CDR3 DNA sequence: TGTGCCACCACATCTGACTTATCCTACAATGAGCAGTTCTTC.

This clone was seen only once. This chain joins TRBV9 and TRBJ2-3; 8 bases map to TRBD2. This CDR3 spans 17 amino acids. Germline CDR1 and CDR2: SGDLS and YYNGEE. V lost 0 bases, J lost 1 base, and 7 bases stayed unmatched. The CDR3 sequence is CASSVVAGGRGTDTQYF. CDR3 coding DNA: TGTGCCAGCAGCGTAGTGGCGGGGGGCCGTGGCACAGATACGCAGTATTTT.

This chain joins TRBV7-6 and TRBJ2-7; perhaps TRBD2 as D (6 bases). Trimming took off 4 bases at V and 4 bases at J, with 20 bases between the two ends. Germline assignment: CDR1 SGHVS and CDR2 FNYEAQ. The CDR3 spans 16 residues. As DNA, the CDR3 is TGTGCCAGCAGCTCTTACCGACTAGAGCGAGGTTACGAGCAGTACTTC. This gives the protein CASSSYRLERGYEQYF. The full variable domain, completed using reference TRBV7-6 and TRBJ2-7, is GAGVSQSPRYKVTKRGQDVALRCDPISGHVSLYWYRQALGQGPEFLTYFNYEAQQDKSGLPNDRFSAERPEGSISTLTIQRTEQRDSAMYRCASSSYRLERGYEQYFGPGTRLTVT.

This clone was observed a handful of times. The chain is built from TRBV27 and TRBJ2-5; possibly TRBD1 for D (5 bases). This CDR3 has 13 residues. The V end lost 5 bases, the J end lost 3 bases, and 10 bases lay between the germline ends. Germline V CDR1 and CDR2: MNHEY, SMNVEV (reference sequence). The DNA of the CDR3 is TGTGCCAGCAGTAGGGGTTTCGAAGAGACCCAGTACTTC. Protein sequence: CASSRGFEETQYF.

This chain connects TRBV6-4 to TRBJ2-7, with 10 positions matching TRBD1. The V gene end was trimmed by 5 bases and the J gene end by 4 bases; junction bases not matched to a gene: 14. The CDR3 contains 17 residues. Germline V gene lookup returns CDR1 MRHNA and CDR2 SNTAGT. DNA of the CDR3: TGTGCCAGCAGTTTACGACAAATCCGGGACAGGGGTTACGAGCAGTACTTC. Its translation is CASSLRQIRDRGYEQYF.

The V gene is TRBV28, the J gene TRBJ2-7; TRBD1 is a possible D gene (6 bases). The CDR3 is made up of 11 amino acids. Per the germline V gene, CDR1 is MDHEN and CDR2 is SYDVKM. Trimming shortened V by 9 bases and J by 3 bases, and 9 bases separated the two germline ends. The CDR3 DNA is TGTGCCAGTTGCAGGGGCTACGAGCAGTACTTC. It codes for CASCRGYEQYF.

The V gene is TRBV6-5, the J gene TRBJ1-4, with unresolved D. This CDR3 is 16 amino acids long. The germline gives CDR1 MNHEY, CDR2 SVGAGI. The V end lost 0 bases, the J end lost 2 bases, and 10 bases lay between the germline ends. For the CDR3, the DNA is TGTGCCAGCAGTTACTCGGTGTGGGCGACTAATGAAAAACTGTTTTTT. Amino acids: CASSYSVWATNEKLFF.

The genes are TRBV6-6 and TRBJ2-7; D gene unclear. The CDR3 loop spans 14 amino acids. Germline CDR1 is MNHNY and CDR2 is SVGAGI (reference sequence). The germline V and J ends were trimmed by 5 bases and 3 bases, with 14 bases remaining between them. The CDR3 sequence is CASSPYRPGYEQYF. In nucleotides, the CDR3 is TGTGCCAGCAGTCCCTATAGGCCGGGCTACGAGCAGTACTTC.

The rearrangement joins TRBV7-2 to TRBJ2-1; perhaps TRBD2 as D (6 bases). The V gene lost 1 base and the J gene lost 4 bases, with 14 bases spanning the gap. Germline CDR1 and CDR2: SGHTA and FQGNSA. This CDR3 is 16 amino acids long. CDR3 residues: CASSLERAPPYNEQFF. CDR3 nucleotide sequence: TGTGCCAGCAGCTTAGAGCGGGCCCCGCCTTACAATGAGCAGTTCTTC.

V usage is TRBV25-1 and J usage is TRBJ1-1; D ambiguous. The CDR3 has 13 residues. V was shortened by 3 bases and J by 0 bases, with 5 bases between the two germline ends. Germline CDR1 is MGHDK and CDR2 is SYGVNS. CDR3 sequence reads: CASSEQVNTEAFF. In nucleotides, the CDR3 is TGTGCCAGCAGTGAGCAGGTGAACACTGAAGCTTTCTTT.

The CDR3 coding sequence is TGTGCCAGCAGTGCATCCAGCGGGGCCGTACTCACAGATACGCAGTATTTT. Its protein is CASSASSGAVLTDTQYF. The chain joins TRBV6-1 to TRBJ2-3, with 7 bases fitting TRBD2. Germline CDR1 is MNHNS and CDR2 is SASEGT. The CDR3 is made up of 17 amino acids. V shed 4 bases and J 2 bases; nucleotides not matched to a gene: 12.

The chain is built from TRBV30 and TRBJ1-2; 11 bases agree with TRBD1. Germline V gene lookup returns CDR1 GTSNPN and CDR2 SVGIG (reference sequence). The J segment lost 3 bases and the V segment lost 2 bases, leaving 2 bases of the junction unmatched. This CDR3 has 14 residues. The CDR3 here is CAWSWGQGDYGYTF. As DNA, the CDR3 is TGTGCCTGGAGTTGGGGACAGGGGGACTATGGCTACACCTTC.

The gene calls are TRBV11-3 and TRBJ1-1; TRBD1 might be the D (6 bases). V was shortened by 2 bases and J by 5 bases, with 12 bases between the two germline ends. The CDR3 has 14 residues. Germline lookup yields CDR1 SGHNT and CDR2 YENEEA. The CDR3 loop is CASSLNRVRTEAFF. As DNA, the CDR3 is TGTGCCAGCAGCTTAAACAGGGTACGGACTGAAGCTTTCTTT.

The CDR3 protein is CSVQLGLNEKLFF. The CDR3 coding sequence is TGCAGCGTCCAACTGGGACTTAATGAAAAACTGTTTTTT. The chain uses TRBV29-1 and TRBJ1-4, with D tentatively TRBD1 (5 bases). CDR3 length: 13 amino acids. Germline lookup yields CDR1 SQVTM and CDR2 ANQGSEA. V dropped 6 bases and J dropped 4 bases, with 12 bases sitting between them.